One sample yielded the 10 T cell receptor beta chains listed below, sequenced in a study of T cells in Graves' hyperthyroidism and ophthalmopathy. Amplification of TCR beta CDR3 regions was performed using RNA transcripts as template. A set of HTBI primers served as the primers for a first-round RT-PCR of the TCR CDR3. Via MiXCR, TCRdb re-called the multiplex PCR reads, giving one row per CDR3 protein. The sample holds 300,000 to 400,000 distinct CDR3 sequences; 21% are singletons and the top ten take 50%. The sample was blood. Every receptor here comes from a woman aged 50 to 65 with Graves' hyperthyroidism.

This clonotype was observed many times. The chain is built from TRBV24-1 and TRBJ1-4; 8 bases align to TRBD1. The CDR3 extends over 19 amino acids. The germline gives CDR1 KGHDR, CDR2 SFDVKD. V was pared by 4 bases and J by 8 bases, with 20 bases of the junction left unmatched. CDR3 in DNA: TGTGCCACCAGTGAATCAGGACAGGGTAAGACCGACTGGTTCGAAAAACTGTTTTTT. Translated: CATSESGQGKTDWFEKLFF.

This clonotype was detected ten times or more. V gene TRBV6-6 combines with J gene TRBJ2-2; a weak D match, TRBD2 (6 bases). Trimming shortened V by 0 bases and J by 5 bases, and 10 bases separated the two germline ends. The V gene's germline CDR1 is MNHNY and CDR2 SVGAGI (reference sequence). The CDR3 is 15 amino acids. The chain's CDR3 is CASSYSKGRTGELFF. The CDR3, as DNA: TGTGCCAGCAGTTACTCTAAGGGGAGGACCGGGGAGCTGTTTTTT.

The V gene is TRBV11-1, the J gene TRBJ1-4; 7 nucleotides line up with TRBD1. The junction had 9 bases not matched to a gene; V was cut back by 5 bases and J by 6 bases. CDR3 length equals 15 residues. The V gene's germline CDR1 is SGHAT and CDR2 FQDESV (reference sequence). DNA for the CDR3: TGTGCCAGCAGCGAGGGGTGGGACAGAGATGAAAAACTGTTTTTT. Translation gives CASSEGWDRDEKLFF. The full variable domain, rest sourced from reference TRBV11-1 and TRBJ1-4, is EAEVAQSPRYKITEKSQAVAFWCDPISGHATLYWYRQILGQGPELLVQFQDESVVDDSQLPKDRFSAERLKGVDSTLKIQPAELGDSAMYLCASSEGWDRDEKLFFGSGTQLSVL.

J is TRBJ1-3 and V is TRBV11-1, with 8 bases lining up with TRBD1. The CDR3 sequence is 15 residues long. V was clipped by 3 bases and J by 4 bases; unmatched bases: 5. Germline V gives CDR1 SGHAT, CDR2 FQDESV (reference sequence). The CDR3 nucleotides read TGTGCCAGCAGCTTCGACAGGGGAGGAGGAAACACCATATATTTT. Amino acids: CASSFDRGGGNTIYF.

This clonotype was found many times. V gene TRBV20-1 combines with J gene TRBJ2-5; the match to TRBD2 covers 10 bases. The CDR3 length is 16 residues. V shed 3 bases and J 4 bases; nucleotides not matched to a gene: 11. Germline CDR1 DFQATT, CDR2 SNEGSKA (reference sequence). The CDR3 is CSASSLAGVVSETQYF. CDR3 coding DNA: TGCAGTGCTAGTTCTCTAGCGGGAGTTGTATCAGAGACCCAGTACTTC.

This clonotype was observed at least ten times. V and J are TRBV28 and TRBJ1-5; possible D gene TRBD1, 6 bases. CDR1 is MDHEN, CDR2 SYDVKM, per germline. This CDR3 has 16 amino acids. Deletions cut 6 bases from V and 0 bases from J, with 15 bases between. This chain's CDR3 is CASSWKGGLSNQPQHF. CDR3 DNA: TGTGCCAGCAGCTGGAAGGGGGGCCTTAGCAATCAGCCCCAGCATTTT. Full variable domain (outside the CDR3, taken from reference TRBV28 and TRBJ1-5): DVKVTQSSRYLVKRTGEKVFLECVQDMDHENMFWYRQDPGLGLRLIYFSYDVKMKEKGDIPEGYSVSREKKERFSLILESASTNQTSMYLCASSWKGGLSNQPQHFGDGTRLSIL.

This clonotype has a count of ten or more. This chain joins TRBV27 and TRBJ2-7; TRBD1 matches 7 bases. Germline V CDR1 and CDR2: MNHEY, SMNVEV (reference sequence). CDR3 length equals 15 residues. V lost 7 bases and J lost 3; bases outside the gene matches: 12. The CDR3 spells CASNDVGAGGYEQYF. The CDR3 coding sequence is TGTGCCAGCAATGATGTGGGGGCAGGGGGCTACGAGCAGTACTTC.

This clonotype has ten or more counts. The V and J genes are TRBV7-2 and TRBJ2-1, with 10 bases lining up with TRBD2. Per germline, CDR1 SGHTA and CDR2 FQGNSA. Losses at the gene ends were 3 bases for V and 10 bases for J; bases not matched to a gene: 24. The CDR3 is made up of 20 amino acids. As DNA, the CDR3 is TGTGCCAGCAGCTTTAGGTGGCCGGGTACCCCTAGCGGGAGCCTTAAAGAGCAGTTCTTC. Encoded protein: CASSFRWPGTPSGSLKEQFF.

This clonotype was observed at least ten times. The chain carries TRBV5-1 and TRBJ2-1; the match to TRBD2 covers 8 bases. This CDR3 comprises 15 residues. V shed 2 bases and J 4 bases; nucleotides not matched to a gene: 5. In germline, CDR1 is SGHRS, CDR2 YFSETQ. This CDR3 is CASSFTSGLYNEQFF. The DNA of the CDR3 is TGCGCCAGCAGCTTCACTAGCGGCCTATACAATGAGCAGTTCTTC.

This clonotype was observed at least ten times. The chain recombines TRBV28 with TRBJ2-1, with TRBD2 matching over 11 bases. The CDR3 length is 14 residues. J gave up 2 bases and V 7 bases, and 1 base lay outside the gene matches. In germline, CDR1 is MDHEN, CDR2 SYDVKM. The CDR3 is CASKGLAAYNEQFF. The CDR3 bases are TGTGCCAGCAAGGGACTAGCGGCCTACAATGAGCAGTTCTTC.